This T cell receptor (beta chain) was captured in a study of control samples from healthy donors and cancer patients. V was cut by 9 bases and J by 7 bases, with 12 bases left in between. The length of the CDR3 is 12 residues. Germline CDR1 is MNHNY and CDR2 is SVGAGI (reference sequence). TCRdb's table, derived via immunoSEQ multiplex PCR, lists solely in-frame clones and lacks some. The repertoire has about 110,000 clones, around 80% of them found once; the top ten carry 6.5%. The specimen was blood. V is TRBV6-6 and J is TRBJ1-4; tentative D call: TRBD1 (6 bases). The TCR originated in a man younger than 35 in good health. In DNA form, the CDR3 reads TGTGCCAGTCAGGGGATAGGTGAAAAACTGTTTTTT. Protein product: CASQGIGEKLFF.